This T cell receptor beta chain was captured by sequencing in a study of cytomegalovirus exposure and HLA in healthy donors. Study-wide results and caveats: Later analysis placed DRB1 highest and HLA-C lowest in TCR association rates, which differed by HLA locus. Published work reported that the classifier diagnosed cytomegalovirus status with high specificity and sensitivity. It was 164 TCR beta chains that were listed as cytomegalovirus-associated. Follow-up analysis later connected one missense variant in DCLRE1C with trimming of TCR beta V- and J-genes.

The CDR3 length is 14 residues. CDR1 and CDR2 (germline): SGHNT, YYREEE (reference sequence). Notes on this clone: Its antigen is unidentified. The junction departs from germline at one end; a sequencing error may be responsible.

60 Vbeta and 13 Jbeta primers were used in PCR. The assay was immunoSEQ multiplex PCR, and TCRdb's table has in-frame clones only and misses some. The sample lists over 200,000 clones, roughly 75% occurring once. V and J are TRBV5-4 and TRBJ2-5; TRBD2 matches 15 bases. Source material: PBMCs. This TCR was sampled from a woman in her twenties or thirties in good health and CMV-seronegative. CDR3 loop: CASSSGTSGGTEDF. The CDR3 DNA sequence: TGTGCCAGCAGCTCCGGGACTAGCGGGGGGACCGAAGACTTC.